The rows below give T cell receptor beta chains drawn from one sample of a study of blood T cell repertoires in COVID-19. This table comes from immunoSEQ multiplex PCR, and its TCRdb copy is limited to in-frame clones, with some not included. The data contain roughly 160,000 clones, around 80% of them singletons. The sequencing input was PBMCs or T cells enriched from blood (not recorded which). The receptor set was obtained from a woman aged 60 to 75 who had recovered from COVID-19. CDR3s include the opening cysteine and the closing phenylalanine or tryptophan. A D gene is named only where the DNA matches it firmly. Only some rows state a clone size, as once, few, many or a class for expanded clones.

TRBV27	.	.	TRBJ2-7	CASSRIGGSYEQYF	TGTGCCAGCAGCAGAATAGGGGGCTCCTACGAGCAGTACTTC
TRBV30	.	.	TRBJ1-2	CAWSSQGIYGYTF	TGTGCCTGGAGTTCCCAGGGGATCTATGGCTACACCTTC
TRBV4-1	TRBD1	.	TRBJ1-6	CASSHSRDRVENSPLHF	TGCGCCAGCAGCCACTCTAGGGACAGGGTCGAGAATTCACCCCTCCACTTT
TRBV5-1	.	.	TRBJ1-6	CASSFSENSPLHF	TGCGCCAGCAGCTTTTCCGAGAATTCACCCCTCCACTTT
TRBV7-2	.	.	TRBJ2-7	CASSLMTVSYEQYF	TGTGCCAGCAGCTTGATGACAGTCTCCTACGAGCAGTACTTC
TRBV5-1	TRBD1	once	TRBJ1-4	CASSLGTVATNEKLFF	TGCGCCAGCAGCTTAGGGACAGTGGCAACTAATGAAAAACTGTTTTTT
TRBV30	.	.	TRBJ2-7	CAWSGVPGNEQYF	TGTGCCTGGAGTGGGGTTCCGGGAAACGAGCAGTACTTC
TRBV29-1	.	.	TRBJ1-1	CSVEDRGFLGTEAFF	TGCAGCGTTGAAGATCGGGGGTTTTTGGGCACTGAAGCTTTCTTT
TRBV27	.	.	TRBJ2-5	CATKLAGLETQYF	TGTGCCACAAAGCTGGCCGGGTTAGAGACCCAGTACTTC
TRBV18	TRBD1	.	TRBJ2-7	CASSPGTGGYEQYF	TGTGCCAGCTCACCTGGGACAGGGGGCTACGAGCAGTACTTC
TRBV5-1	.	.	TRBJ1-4	CASSLGQAATNEKLFF	TGCGCCAGCAGCTTGGGACAGGCCGCAACTAATGAAAAACTGTTTTTT
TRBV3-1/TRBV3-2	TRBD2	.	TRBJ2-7	CASSQVAGGIGEQYF	TGTGCCAGCAGCCAAGTAGCGGGAGGGATCGGCGAGCAGTACTTC
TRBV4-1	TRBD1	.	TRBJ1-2	CASSQDPWDRSYGYTF	TGCGCCAGCAGCCAAGATCCTTGGGACAGGAGTTATGGCTACACCTTC
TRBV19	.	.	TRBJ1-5	CASRQGDQPQHF	TGTGCCAGTAGACAGGGAGATCAGCCCCAGCATTTT
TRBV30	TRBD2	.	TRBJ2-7	CAWSVLPAGGSEQYF	TGTGCCTGGAGTGTACTCCCAGCGGGGGGCTCCGAGCAGTACTTC
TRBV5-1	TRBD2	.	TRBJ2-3	CASSLSGGTTDTQYF	TGCGCCAGCAGCCTCAGCGGGGGGACCACAGATACGCAGTATTTT
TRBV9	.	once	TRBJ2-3	CASSAYSTGSGDTQYF	TGTGCCAGCAGCGCCTATAGCACGGGGAGTGGAGATACGCAGTATTTT
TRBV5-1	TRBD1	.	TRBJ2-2	CASNTGTVTGELFF	TGCGCCAGCAACACAGGGACAGTCACCGGGGAGCTGTTTTTT
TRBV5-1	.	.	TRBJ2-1	CASSFEGEKQFF	TGCGCCAGCAGCTTCGAGGGGGAGAAGCAGTTCTTC
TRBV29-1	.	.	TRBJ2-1	CSVERSGAYNEQFF	TGCAGCGTTGAACGGTCGGGGGCCTACAATGAGCAGTTCTTC
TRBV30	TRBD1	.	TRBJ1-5	CAWNGQGRNQPQHF	TGTGCCTGGAACGGACAGGGGAGGAATCAGCCCCAGCATTTT
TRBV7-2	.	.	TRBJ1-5	CASSASEDQPQHF	TGTGCCAGCAGCGCTTCGGAGGATCAGCCCCAGCATTTT
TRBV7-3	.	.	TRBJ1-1	CASSTQLGSEAFF	TGTGCCAGCAGCACTCAACTAGGCTCTGAAGCTTTCTTT
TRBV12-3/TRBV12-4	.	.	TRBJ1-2	CASSLVSYGYTF	TGTGCCAGCAGTTTAGTCAGCTATGGCTACACCTTC
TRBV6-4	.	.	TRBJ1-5	CARLHFDRRNNQPQHF	TGTGCCAGGCTGCATTTCGACAGGCGGAACAATCAGCCCCAGCATTTT
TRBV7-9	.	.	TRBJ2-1	CASSSRGANSYNEQFF	TGTGCCAGCAGCTCCCGTGGGGCCAATTCCTACAATGAGCAGTTCTTC
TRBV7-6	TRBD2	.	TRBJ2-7	CASSLGGGAYEQYF	TGTGCCAGCAGCCTAGGCGGGGGTGCCTACGAGCAGTACTTC
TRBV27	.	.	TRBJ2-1	CASSLTWAGMQFF	TGTGCCAGCAGCCTTACCTGGGCGGGAATGCAGTTCTTC
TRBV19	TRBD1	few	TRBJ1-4	CASSTRQGTGEKLFF	TGTGCCAGTAGTACACGACAGGGGACGGGAGAAAAACTGTTTTTT
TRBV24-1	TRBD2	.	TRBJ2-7	CATRDLTSGPSSYEQYF	TGTGCCACCAGGGACTTAACTAGCGGGCCGAGCTCCTACGAGCAGTACTTC
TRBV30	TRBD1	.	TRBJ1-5	CAWSGGTGRRNQPQHF	TGTGCCTGGAGTGGCGGGACAGGGCGTCGCAATCAGCCCCAGCATTTT
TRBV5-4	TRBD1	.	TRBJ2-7	CASSSRTGETYEQYF	TGTGCCAGCAGTTCAAGGACAGGGGAAACCTACGAGCAGTACTTC
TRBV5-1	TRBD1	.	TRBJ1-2	CASSLTTGPNYGYTF	TGCGCCAGCAGCTTGACGACAGGGCCTAACTATGGCTACACCTTC
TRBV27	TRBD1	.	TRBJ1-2	CASRPGQYYGYTF	TGTGCCAGCCGCCCGGGACAGTACTATGGCTACACCTTC
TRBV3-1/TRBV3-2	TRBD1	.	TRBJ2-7	CASSLGSETGVYEQYF	TGTGCCAGCAGCCTCGGATCGGAGACAGGGGTCTACGAGCAGTACTTC
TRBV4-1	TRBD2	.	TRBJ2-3	CASSPPGLGPVDTQYF	TGCGCCAGCAGCCCCCCCGGACTAGGACCCGTAGATACGCAGTATTTT
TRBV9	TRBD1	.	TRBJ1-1	CASSGGQGDPAFF	TGTGCCAGCAGCGGAGGACAGGGCGATCCAGCTTTCTTT
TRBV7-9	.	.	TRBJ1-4	CASSGAGEEKLFF	TGTGCCAGCAGCGGGGCAGGGGAGGAAAAACTGTTTTTT
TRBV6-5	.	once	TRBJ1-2	CASRSEWSSTGYTF	TGTGCCAGCAGAAGTGAGTGGTCCTCTACTGGCTACACCTTC
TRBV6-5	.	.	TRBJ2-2	CASRDTNTGELFF	TGTGCCAGCCGGGACACTAACACCGGGGAGCTGTTTTTT
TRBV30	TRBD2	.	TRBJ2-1	CAWRAGLAGVNEQFF	TGTGCCTGGAGGGCGGGACTAGCGGGGGTGAATGAGCAGTTCTTC
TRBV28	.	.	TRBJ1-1	CASSFTGNTEAFF	TGTGCCAGCAGTTTTACCGGGAACACTGAAGCTTTCTTT
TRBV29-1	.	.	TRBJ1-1	CSVQGGRTEAFF	TGCAGCGTTCAGGGTGGACGGACTGAAGCTTTCTTT
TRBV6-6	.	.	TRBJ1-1	CASGRKTEAFF	TGTGCCAGCGGGCGAAAGACTGAAGCTTTCTTT
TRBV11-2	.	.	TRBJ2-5	CASSQRGLALSQETQYF	TGTGCCAGCAGCCAAAGGGGATTAGCCCTGAGCCAAGAGACCCAGTACTTC
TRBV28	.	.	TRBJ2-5	CASREKYQREETQYF	TGTGCCAGCAGAGAAAAGTATCAGCGGGAAGAGACCCAGTACTTC
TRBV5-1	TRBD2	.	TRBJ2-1	CASSPSGRLRNEQFF	TGCGCCAGCAGCCCTAGCGGGAGACTTCGGAATGAGCAGTTCTTC
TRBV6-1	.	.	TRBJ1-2	CASSEYARGGNGYTF	TGTGCCAGCAGTGAGTACGCCCGGGGAGGAAACGGCTACACCTTC
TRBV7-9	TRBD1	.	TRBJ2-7	CASSSGPGQSYEQYF	TGTGCCAGCAGCTCCGGACCGGGACAGTCCTACGAGCAGTACTTC
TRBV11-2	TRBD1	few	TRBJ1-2	CASSLDLGQGFNYGYTF	TGTGCCAGCAGCTTAGATCTGGGACAGGGGTTTAACTATGGCTACACCTTC
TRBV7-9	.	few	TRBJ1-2	CASSLVGGGYTF	TGTGCCAGCAGCTTAGTTGGGGGCGGCTACACCTTC
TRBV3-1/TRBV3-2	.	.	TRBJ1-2	CASSLTPNYGYTF	TGTGCCAGCAGTCTGACACCTAACTATGGCTACACCTTC